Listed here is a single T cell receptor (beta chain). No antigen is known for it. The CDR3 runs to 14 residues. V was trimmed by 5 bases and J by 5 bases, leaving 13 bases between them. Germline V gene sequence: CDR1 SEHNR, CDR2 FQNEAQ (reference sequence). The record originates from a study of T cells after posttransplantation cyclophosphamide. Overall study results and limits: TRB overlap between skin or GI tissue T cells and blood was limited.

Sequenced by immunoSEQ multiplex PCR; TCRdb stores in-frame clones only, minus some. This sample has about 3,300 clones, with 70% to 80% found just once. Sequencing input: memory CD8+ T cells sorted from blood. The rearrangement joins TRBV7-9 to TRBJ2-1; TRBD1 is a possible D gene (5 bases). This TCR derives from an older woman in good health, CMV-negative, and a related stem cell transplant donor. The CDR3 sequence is CASSPTRQNNEQFF. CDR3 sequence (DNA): TGTGCCAGCAGCCCGACCCGACAGAACAATGAGCAGTTCTTC.